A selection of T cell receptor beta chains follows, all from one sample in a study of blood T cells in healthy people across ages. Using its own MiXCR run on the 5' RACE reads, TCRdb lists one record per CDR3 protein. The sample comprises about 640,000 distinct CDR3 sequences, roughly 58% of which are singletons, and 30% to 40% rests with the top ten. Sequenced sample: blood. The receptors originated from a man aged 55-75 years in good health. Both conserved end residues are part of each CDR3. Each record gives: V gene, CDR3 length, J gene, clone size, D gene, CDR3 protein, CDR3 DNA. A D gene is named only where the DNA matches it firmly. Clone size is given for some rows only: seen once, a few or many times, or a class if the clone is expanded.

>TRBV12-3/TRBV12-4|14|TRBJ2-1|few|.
CASSFGYTYNEQFF
TGTGCCAGCAGTTTCGGGTATACCTACAATGAGCAGTTCTTC
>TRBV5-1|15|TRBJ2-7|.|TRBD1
CASSLPGQGTDEQYF
TGCGCCAGCAGCTTGCCGGGACAGGGGACGGACGAGCAGTACTTC
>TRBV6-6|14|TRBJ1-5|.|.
CASSYPNRAQPQHF
TGTGCCAGCAGTTACCCAAACCGGGCCCAGCCCCAGCATTTT
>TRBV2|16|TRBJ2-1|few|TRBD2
CASSGGLAGGWDEQFF
TGTGCCAGCAGTGGGGGACTAGCGGGGGGGTGGGATGAGCAGTTCTTC
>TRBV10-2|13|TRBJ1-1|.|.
CAARRGQSTEAFF
TGCGCCGCACGTCGGGGGCAGAGCACTGAAGCTTTCTTT
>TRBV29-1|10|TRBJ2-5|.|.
CISVEYKQYF
TGCATCTCTGTAGAGTACAAGCAGTACTTC
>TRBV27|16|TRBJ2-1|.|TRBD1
CASSSGQGGGVNEQFF
TGTGCCAGCAGTTCCGGACAGGGCGGAGGTGTGAATGAGCAGTTCTTC
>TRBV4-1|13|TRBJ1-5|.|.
CASSQTGNQPQHF
TGCGCCAGCAGCCAAACAGGCAATCAGCCCCAGCATTTT
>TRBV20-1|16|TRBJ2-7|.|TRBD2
CSARGGLAGVFREQYF
TGCAGTGCTAGGGGTGGACTAGCGGGAGTCTTCCGGGAGCAGTACTTC
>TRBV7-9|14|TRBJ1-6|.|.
CASRVTGDNSPLHF
TGTGCCAGCAGAGTGACGGGGGATAATTCACCCCTCCACTTT
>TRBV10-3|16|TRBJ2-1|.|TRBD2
CAISGLAGGGPNEQFF
TGTGCCATCAGTGGCCTAGCGGGGGGCGGACCCAATGAGCAGTTCTTC
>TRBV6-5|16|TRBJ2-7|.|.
CASSYSGSGTSYEQYF
TGTGCCAGCAGTTACTCCGGGTCAGGTACTTCCTACGAGCAGTACTTC
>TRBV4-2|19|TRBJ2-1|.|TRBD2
CASSHTTSGGPLSYNEQFF
TGTGCCAGCAGCCATACCACTAGCGGGGGGCCTCTCTCCTACAATGAGCAGTTCTTC
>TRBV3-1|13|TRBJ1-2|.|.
CASSRTGWDDYTF
TGTGCCAGCAGCCGAACAGGGTGGGATGACTACACCTTC
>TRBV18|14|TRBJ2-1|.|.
CASSPVRSGDEQFF
TGTGCCAGCTCACCGGTCCGATCGGGGGATGAGCAGTTCTTC
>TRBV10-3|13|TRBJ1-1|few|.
CAVSGGENTEAFF
TGTGCCGTCAGTGGAGGGGAGAACACTGAAGCTTTCTTT
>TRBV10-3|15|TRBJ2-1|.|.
CAIRPDSSSYNEQFF
TGTGCCATCAGACCTGACAGTAGCTCCTACAATGAGCAGTTCTTC
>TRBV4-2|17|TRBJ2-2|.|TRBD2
CASSQVRGLVGTGELFF
TGTGCCAGCAGCCAAGTTCGGGGACTAGTTGGAACCGGGGAGCTGTTTTTT
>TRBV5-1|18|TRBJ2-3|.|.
CASSLNFVTSSITDTQYF
TGCGCCAGCAGCTTGAATTTCGTTACTAGTAGTATCACAGATACGCAGTATTTT
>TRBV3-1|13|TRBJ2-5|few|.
CASSQFNRETQYF
TGTGCCAGCAGCCAATTTAATCGAGAGACCCAGTACTTC
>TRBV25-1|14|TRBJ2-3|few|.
CASSERLPGSTQYF
TGTGCCAGCAGTGAACGCCTCCCGGGATCGACGCAGTATTTT
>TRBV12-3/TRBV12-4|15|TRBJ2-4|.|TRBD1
CASSNGQVAKNIQYF
TGTGCCAGCAGCAACGGACAGGTAGCCAAAAACATTCAGTACTTC
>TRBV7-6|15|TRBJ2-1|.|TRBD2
CASSAYSGVNNEQFF
TGTGCCAGCAGCGCCTATAGCGGGGTAAACAATGAGCAGTTCTTC
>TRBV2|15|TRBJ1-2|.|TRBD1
CASSADRGANYGYTF
TGTGCCAGCAGTGCAGACAGGGGGGCTAACTATGGCTACACCTTC
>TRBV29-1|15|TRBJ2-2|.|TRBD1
CSVENTGANTGELFF
TGCAGCGTTGAAAACACAGGGGCGAACACCGGGGAGCTGTTTTTT
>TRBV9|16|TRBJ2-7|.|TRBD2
CASSATSGASSYEQYF
TGTGCCAGCAGCGCCACTAGCGGGGCCAGCTCCTACGAGCAGTACTTC
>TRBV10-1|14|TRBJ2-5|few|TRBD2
CARGLAGGKETQYF
TGCGCCAGGGGACTAGCGGGGGGTAAAGAGACCCAGTACTTC
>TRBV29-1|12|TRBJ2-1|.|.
CSVPKGGETQFF
TGCAGCGTTCCAAAGGGAGGAGAGACCCAGTTCTTC
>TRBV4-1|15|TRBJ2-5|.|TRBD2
CASSQDSGTMETQYF
TGCGCCAGCAGCCAAGATTCCGGGACTATGGAGACCCAGTACTTC
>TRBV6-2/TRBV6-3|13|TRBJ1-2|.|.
CASSYIPVADYTF
TGTGCCAGCAGTTACATCCCCGTCGCTGACTACACCTTC
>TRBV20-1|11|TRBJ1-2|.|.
CSRGDPYGYTF
TGCAGCCGCGGGGACCCGTATGGCTACACCTTC
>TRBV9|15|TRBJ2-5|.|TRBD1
CTSSARQGEQETRYF
TGTACCAGCAGCGCCCGACAGGGCGAACAAGAGACCCGGTACTTC
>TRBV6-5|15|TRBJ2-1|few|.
CASSPPRGGNNEQFF
TGTGCCAGCAGTCCTCCGAGGGGAGGAAACAATGAGCAGTTCTTC
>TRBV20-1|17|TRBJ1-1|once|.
CSARDRGRAEQRTEAFF
TGCAGTGCTAGAGATCGTGGGAGGGCCGAACAGAGGACTGAAGCTTTCTTT
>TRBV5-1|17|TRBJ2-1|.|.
CASSHGLLTPPGNEQFF
TGCGCCAGCAGCCATGGCCTGCTGACTCCCCCCGGGAATGAGCAGTTCTTC
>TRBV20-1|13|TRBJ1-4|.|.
CSARDPGKEKLFF
TGCAGTGCTAGGGACCCAGGGAAGGAAAAACTGTTTTTT
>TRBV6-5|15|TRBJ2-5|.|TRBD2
CASSGRGGREETQYF
TGTGCCAGCAGTGGGCGGGGGGGCAGGGAAGAGACCCAGTACTTC
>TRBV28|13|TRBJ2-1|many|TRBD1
CASSPQDRVYRFF
TGTGCCAGCAGCCCCCAGGACAGGGTCTATCGGTTCTTC
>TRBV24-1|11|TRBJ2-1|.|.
CATSEYNEQFF
TGTGCCACCAGTGAGTACAATGAGCAGTTCTTC
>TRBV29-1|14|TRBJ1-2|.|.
CSVEGGRASYGYTF
TGCAGCGTTGAAGGGGGAAGGGCTAGCTATGGCTACACCTTC
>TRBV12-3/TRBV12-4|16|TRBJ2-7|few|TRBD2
CASSPTSGVPPYEQYF
TGTGCCAGCAGTCCGACTAGCGGGGTCCCCCCCTACGAGCAGTACTTC
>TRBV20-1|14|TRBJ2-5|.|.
CSARGPSGEETQYF
TGCAGTGCTAGAGGACCCAGTGGTGAGGAGACCCAGTACTTC
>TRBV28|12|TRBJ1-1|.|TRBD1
CAAAGGYTEAFF
TGTGCCGCTGCAGGGGGGTACACTGAAGCTTTCTTT
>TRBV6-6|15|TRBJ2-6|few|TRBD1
CASCQGATGANVLTF
TGTGCCAGCTGCCAGGGGGCCACTGGGGCCAACGTCCTGACTTTC
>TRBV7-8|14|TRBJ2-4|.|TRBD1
CASSYSGTGNIQYF
TGTGCCAGCAGCTACTCCGGGACAGGAAACATTCAGTACTTC
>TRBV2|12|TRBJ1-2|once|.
CASSTNNYGYTF
TGTGCCAGCAGTACAAATAACTATGGCTACACCTTC